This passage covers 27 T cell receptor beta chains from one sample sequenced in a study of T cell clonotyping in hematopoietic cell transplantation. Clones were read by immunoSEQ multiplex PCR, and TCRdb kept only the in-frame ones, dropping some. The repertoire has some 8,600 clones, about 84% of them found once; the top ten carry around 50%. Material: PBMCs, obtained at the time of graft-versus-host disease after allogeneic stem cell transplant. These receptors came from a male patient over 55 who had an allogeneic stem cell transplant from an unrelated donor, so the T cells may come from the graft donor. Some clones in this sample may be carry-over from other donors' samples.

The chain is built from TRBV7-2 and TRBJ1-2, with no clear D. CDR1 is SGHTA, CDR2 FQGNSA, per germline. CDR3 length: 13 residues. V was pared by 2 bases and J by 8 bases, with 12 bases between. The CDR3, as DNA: TGTGCCAGCAGCTTACTGGTTTCGGGCGGCTACACCTTC. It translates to CASSLLVSGGYTF.

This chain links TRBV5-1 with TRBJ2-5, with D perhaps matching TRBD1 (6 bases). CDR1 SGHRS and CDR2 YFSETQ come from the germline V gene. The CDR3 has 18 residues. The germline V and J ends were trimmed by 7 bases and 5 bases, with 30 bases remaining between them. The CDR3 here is CASGNRPGKDKRGETQYF. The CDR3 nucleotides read TGCGCCAGCGGGAATCGACCCGGGAAGGATAAGAGGGGGGAGACCCAGTACTTC.

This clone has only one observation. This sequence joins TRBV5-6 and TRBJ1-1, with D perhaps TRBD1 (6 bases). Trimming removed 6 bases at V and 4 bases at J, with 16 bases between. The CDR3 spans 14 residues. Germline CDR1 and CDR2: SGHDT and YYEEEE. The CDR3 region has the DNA TGTGCCAGCACCCGATGGGGGGGCATCACTGAAGCTTTCTTT. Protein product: CASTRWGGITEAFF.

The CDR3 reads CASSVLGQGNVEQFF. CDR3 bases: TGTGCCAGCAGCGTACTCGGCCAGGGGAACGTTGAGCAGTTCTTC. The chain recombines TRBV9 with TRBJ2-1, with a possible D match to TRBD1 (6 bases). V lost 1 base and J 9 bases, leaving 17 bases between the germline ends. The CDR3 has 15 amino acids. Germline CDR1 reads SGDLS; CDR2 reads YYNGEE.

The CDR3 reads CASSLNGQNYGYTF. CDR3 bases: TGTGCCAGCAGCTTAAATGGTCAAAACTATGGCTACACCTTC. The chain carries TRBV7-3 and TRBJ1-2; D gene uncertain. The CDR3 is 14 residues long. Germline V gives CDR1 SGHTA, CDR2 FQGTGA. The ends were cut back, 1 base at V and 2 bases at J, with 8 bases in the middle.

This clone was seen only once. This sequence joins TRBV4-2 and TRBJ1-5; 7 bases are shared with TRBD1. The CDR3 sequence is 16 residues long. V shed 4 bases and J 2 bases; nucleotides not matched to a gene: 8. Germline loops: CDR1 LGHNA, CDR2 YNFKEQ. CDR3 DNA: TGTGCCAGCAGCCCCAGACAGGGTTTGGGCAATCAGCCCCAGCATTTT. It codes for CASSPRQGLGNQPQHF.

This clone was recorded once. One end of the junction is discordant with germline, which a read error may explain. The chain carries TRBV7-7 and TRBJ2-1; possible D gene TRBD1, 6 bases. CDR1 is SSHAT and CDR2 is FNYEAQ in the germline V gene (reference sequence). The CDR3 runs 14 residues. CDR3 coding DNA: TGTGCTAGCAGCGCAGGGGCGGCCTACAATGAGCAGTTCTTC. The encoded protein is CASSAGAAYNEQFF.

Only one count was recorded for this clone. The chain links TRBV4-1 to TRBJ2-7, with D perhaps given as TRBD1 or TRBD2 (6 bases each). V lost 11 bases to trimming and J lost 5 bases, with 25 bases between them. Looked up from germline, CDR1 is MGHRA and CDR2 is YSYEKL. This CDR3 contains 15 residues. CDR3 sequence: CAGDLAGPRGDEQYF. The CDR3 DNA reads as TGCGCCGGAGATTTGGCGGGGCCCAGGGGCGACGAGCAGTACTTC.

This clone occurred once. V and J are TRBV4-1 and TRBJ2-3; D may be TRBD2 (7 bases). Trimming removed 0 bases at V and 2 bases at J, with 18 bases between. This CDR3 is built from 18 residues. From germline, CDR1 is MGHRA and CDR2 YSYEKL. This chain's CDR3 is CASSQEGAGGGPTDTQYF. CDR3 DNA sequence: TGCGCCAGCAGCCAAGAGGGGGCTGGCGGGGGACCCACAGATACGCAGTATTTT.

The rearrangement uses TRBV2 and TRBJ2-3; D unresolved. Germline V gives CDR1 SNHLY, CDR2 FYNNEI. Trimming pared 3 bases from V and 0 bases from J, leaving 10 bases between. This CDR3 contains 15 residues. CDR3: CASSEMNSSTDTQYF. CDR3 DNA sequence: TGTGCCAGCAGTGAGATGAACTCTAGCACAGATACGCAGTATTTT. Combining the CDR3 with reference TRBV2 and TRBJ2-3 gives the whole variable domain EPEVTQTPSHQVTQMGQEVILRCVPISNHLYFYWYRQILGQKVEFLVSFYNNEISEKSEIFDDQFSVERPDGSNFTLKIRSTKLEDSAMYFCASSEMNSSTDTQYFGPGTRLTVL.

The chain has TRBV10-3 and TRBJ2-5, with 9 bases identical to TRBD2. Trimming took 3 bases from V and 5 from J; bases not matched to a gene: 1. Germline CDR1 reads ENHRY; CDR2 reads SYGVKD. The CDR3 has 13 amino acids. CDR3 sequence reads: CAISEGLAETQYF. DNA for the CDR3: TGTGCCATCAGTGAAGGACTAGCGGAGACCCAGTACTTC.

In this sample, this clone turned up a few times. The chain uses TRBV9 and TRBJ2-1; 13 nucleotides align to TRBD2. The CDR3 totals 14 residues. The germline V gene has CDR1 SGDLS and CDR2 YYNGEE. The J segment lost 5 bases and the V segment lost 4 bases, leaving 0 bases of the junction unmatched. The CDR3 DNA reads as TGTGCCAGCAGCACTAGCGGGGGGGACAATGAGCAGTTCTTC. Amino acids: CASSTSGGDNEQFF.

The DNA for the CDR3 is TGTGCCAGCAGCCAGGACAGCTACACAGATACGCAGTATTTT. It is translated as CASSQDSYTDTQYF. The rearrangement uses TRBV7-2 and TRBJ2-3, with D possibly matching TRBD1 (6 bases). Germline values: CDR1 SGHTA, CDR2 FQGNSA. V was trimmed by 5 bases and J by 2 bases, leaving 11 bases between them. The CDR3 sequence is 14 residues long.

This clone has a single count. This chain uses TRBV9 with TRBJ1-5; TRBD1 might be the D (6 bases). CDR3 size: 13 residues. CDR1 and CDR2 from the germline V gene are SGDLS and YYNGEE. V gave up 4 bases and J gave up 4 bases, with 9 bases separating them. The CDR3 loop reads CASSRTVNQPQHF. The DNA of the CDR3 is TGTGCCAGCAGCCGGACAGTAAATCAGCCCCAGCATTTT. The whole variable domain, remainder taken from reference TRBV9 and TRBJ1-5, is DSGVTQTPKHLITATGQRVTLRCSPRSGDLSVYWYQQSLDQGLQFLIQYYNGEERAKGNILERFSAQQFPDLHSELNLSSLELGDSALYFCASSRTVNQPQHFGDGTRLSIL.

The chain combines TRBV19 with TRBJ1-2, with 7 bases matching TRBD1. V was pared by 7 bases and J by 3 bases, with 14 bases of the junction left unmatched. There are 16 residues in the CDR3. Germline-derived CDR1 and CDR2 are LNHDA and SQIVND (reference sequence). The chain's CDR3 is CASTNTRTGTDYGYTF. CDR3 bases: TGTGCCAGTACCAACACACGAACCGGGACAGACTATGGCTACACCTTC. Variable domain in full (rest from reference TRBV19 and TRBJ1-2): DGGITQSPKYLFRKEGQNVTLSCEQNLNHDAMYWYRQDPGQGLRLIYYSQIVNDFQKGDIAEGYSVSREKKESFPLTVTSAQKNPTAFYLCASTNTRTGTDYGYTFGSGTRLTVV.

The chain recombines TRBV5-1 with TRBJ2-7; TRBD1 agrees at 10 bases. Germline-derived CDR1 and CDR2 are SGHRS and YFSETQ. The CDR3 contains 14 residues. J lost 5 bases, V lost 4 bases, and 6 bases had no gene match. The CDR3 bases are TGCGCCAGCAGCCCCCTGGGACAGGGGAACGAGCAGTACTTC. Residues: CASSPLGQGNEQYF.

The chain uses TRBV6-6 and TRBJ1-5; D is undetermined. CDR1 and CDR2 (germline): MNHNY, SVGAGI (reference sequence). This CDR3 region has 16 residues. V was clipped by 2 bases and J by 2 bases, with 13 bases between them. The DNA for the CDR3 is TGTGCCAGCAGTTACCTTTTTGGAAGGGGCAATCAGCCCCAGCATTTT. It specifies CASSYLFGRGNQPQHF.

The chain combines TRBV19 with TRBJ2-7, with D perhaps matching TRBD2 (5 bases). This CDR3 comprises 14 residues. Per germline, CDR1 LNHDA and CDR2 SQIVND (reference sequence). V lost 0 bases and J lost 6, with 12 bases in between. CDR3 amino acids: CASSIDLGVGEQYF. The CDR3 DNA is TGTGCCAGTAGTATAGATCTGGGAGTAGGCGAGCAGTACTTC.

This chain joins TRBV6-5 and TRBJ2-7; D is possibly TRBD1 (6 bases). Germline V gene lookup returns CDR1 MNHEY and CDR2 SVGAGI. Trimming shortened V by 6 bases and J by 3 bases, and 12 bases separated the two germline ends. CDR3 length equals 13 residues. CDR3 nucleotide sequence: TGTGCCAGCAGCAAACCACAGGGCTACGAGCAGTACTTC. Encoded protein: CASSKPQGYEQYF.

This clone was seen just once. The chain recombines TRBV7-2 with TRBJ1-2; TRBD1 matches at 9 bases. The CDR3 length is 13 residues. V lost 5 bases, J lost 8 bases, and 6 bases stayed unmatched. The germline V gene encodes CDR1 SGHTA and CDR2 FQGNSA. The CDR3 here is CASSPGQGRGYTF. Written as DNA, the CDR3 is TGTGCCAGCAGCCCGGGACAGGGCAGGGGCTACACCTTC.

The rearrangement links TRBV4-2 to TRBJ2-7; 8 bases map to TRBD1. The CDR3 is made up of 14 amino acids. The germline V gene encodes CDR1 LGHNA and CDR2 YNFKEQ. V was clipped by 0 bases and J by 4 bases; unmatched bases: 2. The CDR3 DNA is TGTGCCAGCAGCCAAGATAGACAGGGGTACGAGCAGTACTTC. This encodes CASSQDRQGYEQYF.

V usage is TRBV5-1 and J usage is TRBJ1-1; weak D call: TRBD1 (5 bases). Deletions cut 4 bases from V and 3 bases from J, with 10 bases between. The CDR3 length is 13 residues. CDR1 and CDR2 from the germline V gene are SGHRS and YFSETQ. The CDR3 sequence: CASSTRGDTEAFF. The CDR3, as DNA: TGCGCCAGCAGCACTAGAGGGGACACTGAAGCTTTCTTT. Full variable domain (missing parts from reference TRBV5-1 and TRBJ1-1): KAGVTQTPRYLIKTRGQQVTLSCSPISGHRSVSWYQQTPGQGLQFLFEYFSETQRNKGNFPGRFSGRQFSNSRSEMNVSTLELGDSALYLCASSTRGDTEAFFGQGTRLTVV.

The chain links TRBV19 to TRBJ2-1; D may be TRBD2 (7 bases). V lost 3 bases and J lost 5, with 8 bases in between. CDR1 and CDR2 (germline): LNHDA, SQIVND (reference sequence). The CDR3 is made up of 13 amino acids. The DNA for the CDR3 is TGTGCCAGTAGTATGCGGGGGCACAATGAGCAGTTCTTC. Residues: CASSMRGHNEQFF.

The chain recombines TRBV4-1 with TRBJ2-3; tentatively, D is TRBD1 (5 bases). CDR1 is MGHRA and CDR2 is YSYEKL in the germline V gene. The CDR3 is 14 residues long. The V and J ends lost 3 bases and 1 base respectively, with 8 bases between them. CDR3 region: CASSQGRGTDTQYF. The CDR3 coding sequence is TGCGCCAGCAGCCAGGGGCGCGGCACAGATACGCAGTATTTT.

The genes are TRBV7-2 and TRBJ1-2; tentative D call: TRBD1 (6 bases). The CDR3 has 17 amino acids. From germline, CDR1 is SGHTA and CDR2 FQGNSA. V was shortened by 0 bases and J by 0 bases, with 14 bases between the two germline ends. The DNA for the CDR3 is TGTGCCAGCAGCTTAGCGACAACAGGGAACACTAACTATGGCTACACCTTC. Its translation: CASSLATTGNTNYGYTF. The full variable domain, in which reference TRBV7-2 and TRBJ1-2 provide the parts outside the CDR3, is GAGVSQSPSNKVTEKGKDVELRCDPISGHTALYWYRQSLGQGLEFLIYFQGNSAPDKSGLPSDRFSAERTGGSVSTLTIQRTQQEDSAVYLCASSLATTGNTNYGYTFGSGTRLTVV.

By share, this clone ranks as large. The CDR3 reads CASSFRVRVNTEAFF. CDR3 bases: TGTGCCAGCAGCTTCCGCGTCCGGGTGAACACTGAAGCTTTCTTT. V is TRBV11-2 and J is TRBJ1-1; D not resolved. CDR1 is SGHAT and CDR2 is FQNNGV in the germline V gene. The CDR3 runs 15 residues. The V and J ends lost 3 bases and 0 bases respectively, with 11 bases between them.

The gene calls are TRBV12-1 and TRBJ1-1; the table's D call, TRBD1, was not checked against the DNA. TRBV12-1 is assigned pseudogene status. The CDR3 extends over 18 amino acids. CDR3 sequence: CATRNRHPGTSGNTEAFF. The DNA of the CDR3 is TGTGCCACCCGTAATCGACATCCCGGGACAAGCGGTAACACTGAAGCTTTCTTT.